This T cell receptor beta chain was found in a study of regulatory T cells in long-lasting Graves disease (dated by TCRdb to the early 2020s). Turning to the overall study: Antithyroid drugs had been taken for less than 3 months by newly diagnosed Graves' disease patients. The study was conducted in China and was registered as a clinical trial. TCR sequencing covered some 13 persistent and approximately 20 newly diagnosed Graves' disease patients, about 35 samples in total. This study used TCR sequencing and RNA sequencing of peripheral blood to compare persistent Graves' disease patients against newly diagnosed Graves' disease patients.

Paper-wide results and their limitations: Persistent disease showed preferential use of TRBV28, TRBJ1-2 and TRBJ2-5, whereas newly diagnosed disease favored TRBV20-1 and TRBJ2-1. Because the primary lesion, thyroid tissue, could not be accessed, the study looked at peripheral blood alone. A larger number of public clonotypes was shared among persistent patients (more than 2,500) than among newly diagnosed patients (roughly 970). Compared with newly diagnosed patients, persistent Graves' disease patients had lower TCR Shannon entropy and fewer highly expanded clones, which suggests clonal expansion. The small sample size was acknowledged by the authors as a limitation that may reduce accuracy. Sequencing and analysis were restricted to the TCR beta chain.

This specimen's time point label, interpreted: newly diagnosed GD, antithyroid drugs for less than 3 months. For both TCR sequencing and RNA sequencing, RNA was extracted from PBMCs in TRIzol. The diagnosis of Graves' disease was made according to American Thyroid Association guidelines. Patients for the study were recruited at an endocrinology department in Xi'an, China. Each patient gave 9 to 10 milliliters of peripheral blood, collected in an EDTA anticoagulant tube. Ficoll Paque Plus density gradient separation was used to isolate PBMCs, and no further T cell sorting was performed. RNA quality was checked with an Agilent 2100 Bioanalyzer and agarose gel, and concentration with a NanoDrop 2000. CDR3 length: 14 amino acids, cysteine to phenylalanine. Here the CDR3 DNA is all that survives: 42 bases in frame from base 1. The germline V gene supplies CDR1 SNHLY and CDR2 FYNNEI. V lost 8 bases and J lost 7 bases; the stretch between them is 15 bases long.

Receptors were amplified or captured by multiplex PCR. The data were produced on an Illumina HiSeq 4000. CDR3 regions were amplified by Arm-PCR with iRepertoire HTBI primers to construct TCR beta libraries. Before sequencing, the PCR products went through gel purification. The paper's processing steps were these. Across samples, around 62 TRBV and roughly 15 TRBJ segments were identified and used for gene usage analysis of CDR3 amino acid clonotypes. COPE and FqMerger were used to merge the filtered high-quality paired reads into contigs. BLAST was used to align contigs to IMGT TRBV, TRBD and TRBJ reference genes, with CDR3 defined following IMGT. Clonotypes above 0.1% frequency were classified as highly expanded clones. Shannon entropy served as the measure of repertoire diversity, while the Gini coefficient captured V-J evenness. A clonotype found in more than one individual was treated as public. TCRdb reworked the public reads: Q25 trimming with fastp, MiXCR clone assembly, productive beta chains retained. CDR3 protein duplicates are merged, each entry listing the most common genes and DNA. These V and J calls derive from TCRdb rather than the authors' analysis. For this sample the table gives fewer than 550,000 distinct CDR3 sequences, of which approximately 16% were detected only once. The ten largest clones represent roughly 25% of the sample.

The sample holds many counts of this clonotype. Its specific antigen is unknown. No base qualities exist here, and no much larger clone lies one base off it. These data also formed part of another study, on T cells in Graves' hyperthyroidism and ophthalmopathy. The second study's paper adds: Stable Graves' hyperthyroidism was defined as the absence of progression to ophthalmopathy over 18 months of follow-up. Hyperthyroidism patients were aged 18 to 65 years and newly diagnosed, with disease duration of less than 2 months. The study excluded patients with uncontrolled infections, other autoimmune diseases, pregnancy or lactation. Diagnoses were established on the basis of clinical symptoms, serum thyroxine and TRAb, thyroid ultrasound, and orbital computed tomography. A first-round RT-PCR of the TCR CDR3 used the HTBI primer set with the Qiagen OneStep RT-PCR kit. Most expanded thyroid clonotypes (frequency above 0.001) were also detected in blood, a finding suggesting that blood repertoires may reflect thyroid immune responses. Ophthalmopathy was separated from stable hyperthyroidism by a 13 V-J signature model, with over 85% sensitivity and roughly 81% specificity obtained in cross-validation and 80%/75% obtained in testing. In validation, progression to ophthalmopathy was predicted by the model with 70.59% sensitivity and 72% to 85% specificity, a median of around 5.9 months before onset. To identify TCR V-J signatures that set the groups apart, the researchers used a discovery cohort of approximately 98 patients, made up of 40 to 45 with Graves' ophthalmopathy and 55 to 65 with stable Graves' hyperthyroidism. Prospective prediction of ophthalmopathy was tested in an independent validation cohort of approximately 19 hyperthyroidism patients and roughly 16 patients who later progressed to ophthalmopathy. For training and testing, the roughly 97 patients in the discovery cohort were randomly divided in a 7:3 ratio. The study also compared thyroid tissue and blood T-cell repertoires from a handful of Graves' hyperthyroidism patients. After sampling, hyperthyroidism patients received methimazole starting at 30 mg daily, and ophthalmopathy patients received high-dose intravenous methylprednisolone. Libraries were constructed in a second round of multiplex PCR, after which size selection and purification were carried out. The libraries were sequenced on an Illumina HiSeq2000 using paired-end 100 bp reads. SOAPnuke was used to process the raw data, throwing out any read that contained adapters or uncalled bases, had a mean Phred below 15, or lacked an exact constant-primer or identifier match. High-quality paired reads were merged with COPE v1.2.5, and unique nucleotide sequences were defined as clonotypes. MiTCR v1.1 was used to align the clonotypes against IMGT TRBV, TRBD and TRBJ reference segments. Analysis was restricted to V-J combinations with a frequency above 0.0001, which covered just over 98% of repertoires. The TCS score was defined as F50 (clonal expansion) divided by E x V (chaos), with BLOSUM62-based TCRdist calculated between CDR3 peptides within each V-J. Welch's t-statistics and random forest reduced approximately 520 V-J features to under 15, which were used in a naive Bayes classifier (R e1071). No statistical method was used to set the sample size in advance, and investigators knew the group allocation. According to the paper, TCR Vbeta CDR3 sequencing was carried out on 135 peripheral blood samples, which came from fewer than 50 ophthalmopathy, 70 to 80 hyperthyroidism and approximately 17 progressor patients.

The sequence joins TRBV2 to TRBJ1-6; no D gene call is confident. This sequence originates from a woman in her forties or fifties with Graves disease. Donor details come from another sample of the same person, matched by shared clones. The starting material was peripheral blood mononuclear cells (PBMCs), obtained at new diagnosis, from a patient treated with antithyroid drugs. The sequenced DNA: TGTGCCAGCGGGTACAAAGTCGAGAATTCACCCCTCCACTTT. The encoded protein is CASGYKVENSPLHF.